This is a list of T cell receptor beta chains from one sample in a study of alternative splicing in chronic myeloid leukemia remission. TCRdb processed the bulk RNA-seq reads again and assigns one entry to each CDR3 protein, with no DNA. The table includes roughly 320 distinct CDR3 sequences, roughly 97% detected once. The source material was PBMCs. All receptors derive from a person aged 25 to 49 in good health. The CDR3 runs from the conserved cysteine through the conserved F or W. Some rows mark clone size as missing; the rest say once, few, many or name a class of expanded clone.

j_gene | len | abundance | v_gene | CDR3aa
TRBJ2-7 | 15 | once | TRBV20-1 | CSARDVQGTSYEQYF
TRBJ1-5 | 15 | - | TRBV6-6 | CASSWTGGEDQPQHF
TRBJ2-6 | 15 | - | TRBV6-2/TRBV6-3 | CASSVGGYGANVLTF
TRBJ2-7 | 12 | - | TRBV28 | CASERPREEQYF
TRBJ2-6 | 13 | - | TRBV28 | CASSHSGANVLTF
TRBJ2-5 | 11 | - | TRBV29-1 | CSVGHQETQYF
TRBJ1-2 | 15 | - | TRBV6-2/TRBV6-3 | CASRLPSDANYGYTF
TRBJ1-4 | 11 | - | TRBV15 | CATSRDKKLFF
TRBJ1-1 | 13 | - | TRBV27 | CASSLSFWTEAFF
TRBJ2-2 | 14 | - | TRBV27 | CASMSGFDTGELFF
TRBJ1-1 | 13 | - | TRBV28 | CASSLLSNTEAFF
TRBJ2-1 | 16 | - | TRBV4-2 | CASSRGLAGEGDEQFF
TRBJ1-1 | 13 | - | TRBV2 | CASTTTQNTEAFF
TRBJ1-5 | 15 | hyperexpanded | TRBV12-3/TRBV12-4 | CASTQQGGGNQPQHF
TRBJ2-2 | 16 | once | TRBV27 | CASSGLAGGGTGELFF
TRBJ2-1 | 13 | - | TRBV5-4 | CASRTFGKDEQFF
TRBJ1-6 | 17 | - | TRBV28 | CASSLKTGVTSNSPLHF
TRBJ2-5 | 15 | - | TRBV5-5 | CASTSFGTLQETQYF
TRBJ2-7 | 13 | - | TRBV14 | CASSHPDLEVQYF
TRBJ1-4 | 16 | - | TRBV5-4 | CASSRRGQGVNEKLFF
TRBJ1-5 | 14 | - | TRBV19 | CASSRTDSNQPQHF
TRBJ1-2 | 13 | - | TRBV29-1 | CSVAGVLNYGYTF
TRBJ1-1 | 14 | - | TRBV7-3 | CASRAGTASTEAFF
TRBJ2-3 | 14 | - | TRBV20-1 | CSAFGTANADTQYF
TRBJ2-1 | 14 | once | TRBV20-1 | CSARGQNDYNEQFF
TRBJ2-2 | 13 | - | TRBV6-4 | CASSGGDTGELFF
TRBJ2-2 | 13 | - | TRBV11-3 | CASSRDLTGELFF
TRBJ1-1 | 13 | once | TRBV7-6 | CASSLETGAEAFF
TRBJ1-1 | 15 | - | TRBV7-9 | CASSLLQGGNTEAFF